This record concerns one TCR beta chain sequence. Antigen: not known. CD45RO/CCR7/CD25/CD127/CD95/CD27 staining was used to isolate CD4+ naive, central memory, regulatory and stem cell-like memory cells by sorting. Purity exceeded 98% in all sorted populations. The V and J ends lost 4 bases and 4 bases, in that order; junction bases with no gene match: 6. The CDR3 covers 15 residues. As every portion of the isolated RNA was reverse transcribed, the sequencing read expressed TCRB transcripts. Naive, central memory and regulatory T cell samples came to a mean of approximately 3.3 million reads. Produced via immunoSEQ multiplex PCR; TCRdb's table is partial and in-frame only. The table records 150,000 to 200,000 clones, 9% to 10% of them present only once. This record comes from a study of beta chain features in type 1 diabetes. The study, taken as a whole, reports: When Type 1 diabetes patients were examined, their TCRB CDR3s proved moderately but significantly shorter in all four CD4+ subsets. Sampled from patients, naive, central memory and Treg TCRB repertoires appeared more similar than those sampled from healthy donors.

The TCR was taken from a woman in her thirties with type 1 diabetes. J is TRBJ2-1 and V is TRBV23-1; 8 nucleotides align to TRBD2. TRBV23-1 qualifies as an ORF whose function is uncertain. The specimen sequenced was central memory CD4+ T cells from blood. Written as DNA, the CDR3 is TGCGCCAGCAGTCTAACGGGAGGGCCTTACAATGAGCAGTTCTTC. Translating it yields CASSLTGGPYNEQFF.